This T cell receptor (beta chain) was sequenced during a study of blood T cell repertoires in COVID-19 (TCRdb year 2020). About the study as a whole: Samples from collaborators originated in the United States, Italy and Spain and spanned both the acute and convalescent phases of COVID-19. The material from the prospective study consisted of cDNA or gDNA derived from T cells, B-cell-depleted T cells, or PBMCs. Subjects who had been exposed to COVID-19, were actively infected with it, or had recovered from it provided the deeply sampled blood TCRbeta repertoires that made up the dataset. The repertoires were released in a freely available public database meant as a resource for research on the immune response to SARS-CoV-2. Samples were obtained from the ongoing ImmuneRACE study (first 160 participants) and from about 1,300 subjects provided by 6 global collaborators. A de-identified subject ID, COVID-19 status, age in years and sex were almost always included in the sample metadata. Where available, HLA class I and class II types were taken from metadata supplied by the sample provider and were not determined by assay-based typing.

A distance of 13 bases separates the germline ends of V and J, which lose 1 base and 0 bases respectively. The CDR3 measures 17 amino acids from cysteine to phenylalanine. CDR3 DNA only is kept here, 51 bases in frame from base 1. CDR1 and CDR2 were assigned from the germline V gene as SGHRS and YFSETQ. With respect to this clone: Its antigen is not yet known. No much larger clonotype is one base removed from it; base qualities were not supplied.

The immunoSEQ Assay, a bias-controlled multiplex PCR, was used to amplify TCRbeta CDR3 regions from genomic DNA. Concerning the study's data processing: The number of nucleated cells in each sample was estimated from the amplification of reference gene primers within the assay. To quantify the absolute abundance of each unique TCRbeta CDR3 rearrangement, sequence reads were collapsed and filtered. For each sample, productive Simpson clonality was calculated as the square root of Simpson's diversity index across productive rearrangements. TCRdb provides this immuneACCESS table in a form limited to in-frame rearrangements. Some clones are lacking; in checked studies, under half of them reflect an unresolved V gene, and why the rest are absent is not known. V, J and clone size derive from that table, while D and trimming were established from the DNA sequence. For this sample there are 200,000 or so clones; approximately 90% appear just once. Of the sample, around 4.5% falls within the top ten clones.

Results the study describes overall, beyond this receptor: How much clinical and demographic metadata was included differed by source and by participant, and the metadata was provided uncurated.

Collaborating institutions collected whole blood in K2EDTA tubes following their own protocols. For TCRbeta analysis, collaborators shipped samples as frozen whole blood, isolated PBMCs, or DNA extracted from either of those sample types. The chain joins TRBV5-1 to TRBJ1-4; the D gene is unclear. This receptor was obtained from a man aged 50-60 years with acute or convalescent COVID-19. The sample taken for sequencing was peripheral blood. Here the CDR3 is given as CASSLNPSIATNEKLFF. The DNA sequence is as follows: TGCGCCAGCAGCTTGAACCCCTCCATAGCAACTAATGAAAAACTGTTTTTT. The reference TRBV5-1 and TRBJ1-4 proteins fill in what lies around the CDR3, so the full variable domain reads KAGVTQTPRYLIKTRGQQVTLSCSPISGHRSVSWYQQTPGQGLQFLFEYFSETQRNKGNFPGRFSGRQFSNSRSEMNVSTLELGDSALYLCASSLNPSIATNEKLFFGSGTQLSVL.